This TCR beta chain was recovered during a study of blood T cells in healthy people across ages. Germline lookup yields CDR1 ENHRY and CDR2 SYGVKD. The CDR3 runs 13 residues. Deletions cut 2 bases from V and 1 base from J, with 2 bases between. Study-wide results and limits: Greater diversity and more naive CD4+ cells were seen in long-lived donors than in aged donors.

Combining a sample-barcoded 5' primer with a J-beta primer mix, a second PCR ran for roughly 7 to 12 cycles. A template-switch adaptor with 12 random nucleotides tagged each cDNA molecule. The study obtained at least 2.5 million CDR3-containing paired-end reads from every sample. Using its own MiXCR run on the 5' RACE reads, TCRdb lists one record per CDR3 protein. The data hold 1.5 million to 2 million distinct CDR3 sequences, with around half observed a single time. On this clonotype itself: Antigen unknown.

Donors were healthy Caucasian individuals from Russia aged roughly 6 to 95. This sequence originates from a woman aged 40 to 55 in good health. This sequence joins TRBV10-3 and TRBJ2-2, with D uncertain. Input material: blood. The CDR3 DNA reads as TGTGCCATCAGTGAGCTGAACACCGGGGAGCTGTTTTTT. Translated, it gives CAISELNTGELFF.